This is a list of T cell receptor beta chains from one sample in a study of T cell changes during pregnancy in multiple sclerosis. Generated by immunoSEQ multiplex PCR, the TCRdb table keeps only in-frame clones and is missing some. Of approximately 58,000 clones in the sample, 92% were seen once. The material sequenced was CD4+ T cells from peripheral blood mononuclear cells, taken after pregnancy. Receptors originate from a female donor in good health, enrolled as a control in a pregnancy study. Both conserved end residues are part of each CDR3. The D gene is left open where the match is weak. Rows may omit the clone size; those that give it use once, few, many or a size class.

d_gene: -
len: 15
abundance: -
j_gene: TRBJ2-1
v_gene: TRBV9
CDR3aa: CASSVAGSGHNEQFF
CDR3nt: TGTGCCAGCAGCGTAGCAGGGTCTGGGCACAATGAGCAGTTCTTC

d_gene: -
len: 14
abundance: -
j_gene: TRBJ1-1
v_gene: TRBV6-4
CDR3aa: CASSIGGMNTEAFF
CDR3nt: TGTGCCAGCAGTATCGGGGGAATGAACACTGAAGCTTTCTTT

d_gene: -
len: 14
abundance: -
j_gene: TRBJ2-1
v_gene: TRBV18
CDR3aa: CASSPLTRIGEQFF
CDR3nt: TGTGCCAGCTCACCATTAACTAGAATCGGTGAGCAGTTCTTC

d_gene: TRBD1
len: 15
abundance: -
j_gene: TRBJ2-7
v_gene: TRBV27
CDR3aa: CASSLSNRGRYEQYF
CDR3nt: TGTGCCAGCAGTTTATCGAACAGGGGGCGATACGAGCAGTACTTC

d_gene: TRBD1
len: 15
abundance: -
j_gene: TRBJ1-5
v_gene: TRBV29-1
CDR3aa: CSVVVQGGSNQPQHF
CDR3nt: TGCAGCGTTGTGGTACAGGGGGGGAGCAATCAGCCCCAGCATTTT

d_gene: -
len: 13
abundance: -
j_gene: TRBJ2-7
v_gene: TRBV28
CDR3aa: CASLSPSPYEQYF
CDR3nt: TGTGCCAGCCTGAGCCCCTCCCCCTACGAGCAGTACTTC

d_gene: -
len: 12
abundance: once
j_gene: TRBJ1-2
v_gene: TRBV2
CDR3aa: CASRFLGYGYTF
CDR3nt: TGTGCCAGCAGATTCCTAGGCTATGGCTACACCTTC

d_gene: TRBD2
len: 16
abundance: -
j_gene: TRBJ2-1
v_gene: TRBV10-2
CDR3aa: CASSEELAGGKYEQFF
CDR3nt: TGCGCCAGCAGTGAGGAATTAGCGGGGGGGAAATATGAGCAGTTCTTC

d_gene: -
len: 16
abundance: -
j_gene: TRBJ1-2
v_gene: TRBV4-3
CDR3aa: CASSQDPQGPNYGYTF
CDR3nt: TGCGCCAGCAGCCAAGATCCGCAGGGGCCCAACTATGGCTACACCTTC

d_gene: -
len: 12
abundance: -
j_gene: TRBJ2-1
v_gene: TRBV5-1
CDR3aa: CASSLQGPEQFF
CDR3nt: TGCGCCAGCAGCTTGCAGGGGCCTGAGCAGTTCTTC

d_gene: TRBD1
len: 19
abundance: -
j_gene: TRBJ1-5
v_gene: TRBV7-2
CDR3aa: CASSSIQSGQTLSNQPQHF
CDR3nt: TGTGCCAGCAGCTCGATTCAATCGGGACAGACCTTAAGCAATCAGCCCCAGCATTTT

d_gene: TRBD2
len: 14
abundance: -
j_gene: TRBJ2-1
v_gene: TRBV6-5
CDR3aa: CASSYSDTGLATFF
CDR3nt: TGTGCCAGCAGTTACTCGGACACGGGACTAGCTACGTTCTTC

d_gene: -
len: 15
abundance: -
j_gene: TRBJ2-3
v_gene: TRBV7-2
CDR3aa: CASSPQVTRTDTQYF
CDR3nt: TGTGCCAGCAGCCCACAGGTAACCCGCACAGATACGCAGTATTTT

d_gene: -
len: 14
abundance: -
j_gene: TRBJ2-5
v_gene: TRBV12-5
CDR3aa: CASGLSTGQETQYF
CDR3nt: TGTGCTAGTGGTTTGTCTACAGGACAAGAGACCCAGTACTTC

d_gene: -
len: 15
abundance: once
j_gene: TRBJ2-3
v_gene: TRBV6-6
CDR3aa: CASSPASGGTDTQYF
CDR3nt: TGTGCCAGCAGTCCTGCCAGTGGGGGGACAGATACGCAGTATTTT

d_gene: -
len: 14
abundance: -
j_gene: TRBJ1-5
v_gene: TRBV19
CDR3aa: CASSPYRANQPQHF
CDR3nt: TGTGCCAGTAGTCCTTACAGGGCTAATCAGCCCCAGCATTTT

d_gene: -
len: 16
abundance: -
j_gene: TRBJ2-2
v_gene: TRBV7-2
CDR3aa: CASSLSPAGVTGELFF
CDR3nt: TGTGCCAGCAGCTTAAGTCCGGCAGGGGTAACCGGGGAGCTGTTTTTT

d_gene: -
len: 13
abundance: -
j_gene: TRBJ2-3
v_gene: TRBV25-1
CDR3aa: CASSPSGSDTQYF
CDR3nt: TGTGCCAGTAGCCCATCGGGGTCAGATACGCAGTATTTT

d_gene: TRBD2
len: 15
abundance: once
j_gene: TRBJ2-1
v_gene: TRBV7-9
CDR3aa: CASSPGGGGYNEQFF
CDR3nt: TGTGCCAGCAGCCCCGGGGGCGGGGGGTACAATGAGCAGTTCTTC

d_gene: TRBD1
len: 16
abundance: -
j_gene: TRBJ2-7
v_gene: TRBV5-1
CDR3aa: CASSLDGTGNSYEQYF
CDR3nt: TGCGCCAGCAGCTTGGATGGGACAGGGAACTCCTACGAGCAGTACTTC

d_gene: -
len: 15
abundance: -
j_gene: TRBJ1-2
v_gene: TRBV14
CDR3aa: CASSQAQFTNYGYTF
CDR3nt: TGTGCCAGCAGCCAAGCACAATTTACTAACTATGGCTACACCTTC

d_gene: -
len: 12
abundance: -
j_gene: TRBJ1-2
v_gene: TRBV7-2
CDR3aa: CASSRQSYGYTF
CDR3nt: TGTGCCAGCAGCCGACAGTCCTATGGCTACACCTTC

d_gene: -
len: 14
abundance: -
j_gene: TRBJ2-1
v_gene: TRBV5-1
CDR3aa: CASSLAGQGLLPFF
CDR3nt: TGCGCCAGCAGCTTGGCCGGGCAGGGTCTGTTGCCGTTCTTC

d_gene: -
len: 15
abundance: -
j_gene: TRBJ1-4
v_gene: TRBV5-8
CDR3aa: CASSLVAGFREKLFF
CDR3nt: TGTGCCAGCAGCTTGGTGGCAGGGTTTCGCGAAAAACTGTTTTTT

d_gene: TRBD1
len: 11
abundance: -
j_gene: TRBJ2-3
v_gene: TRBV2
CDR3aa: CASGEDREREF
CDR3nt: TGTGCCAGCGGAGAAGACAGGGAGAGGGAGTTT

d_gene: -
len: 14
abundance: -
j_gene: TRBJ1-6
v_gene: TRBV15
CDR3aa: CATSIRATNSPLHF
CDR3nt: TGTGCCACCAGCATACGAGCTACCAATTCACCCCTCCACTTT

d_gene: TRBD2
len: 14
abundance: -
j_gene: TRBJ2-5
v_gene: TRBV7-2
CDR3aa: CASRIGLAGETQYF
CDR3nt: TGTGCCAGCAGGATTGGACTAGCGGGGGAGACCCAGTACTTC

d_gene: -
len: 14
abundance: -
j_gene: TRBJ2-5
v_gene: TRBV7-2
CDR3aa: CASSPEVGRETQYF
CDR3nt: TGTGCCAGCAGCCCAGAGGTCGGAAGGGAGACCCAGTACTTC

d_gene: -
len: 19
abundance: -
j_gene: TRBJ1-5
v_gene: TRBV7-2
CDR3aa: CASSLSAYPQGSSNQPQHF
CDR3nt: TGTGCCAGCAGCTTAAGTGCGTATCCCCAGGGGAGTAGCAATCAGCCCCAGCATTTT

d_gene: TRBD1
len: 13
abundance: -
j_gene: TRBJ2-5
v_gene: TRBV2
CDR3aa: CASQGQGGETQYF
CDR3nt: TGTGCCAGCCAGGGACAGGGGGGGGAGACCCAGTACTTC

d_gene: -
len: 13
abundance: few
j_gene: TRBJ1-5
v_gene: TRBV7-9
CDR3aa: CASSSDTNQPQHF
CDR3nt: TGTGCCAGCAGCTCGGACACCAATCAGCCCCAGCATTTT

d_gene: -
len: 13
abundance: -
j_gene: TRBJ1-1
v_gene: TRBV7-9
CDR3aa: CASSLVSDREAFF
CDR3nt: TGTGCCAGCAGCTTAGTTAGTGACAGAGAAGCTTTCTTT

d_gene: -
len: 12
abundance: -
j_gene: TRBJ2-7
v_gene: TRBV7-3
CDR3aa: CASSPGGREQYF
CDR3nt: TGTGCCAGCAGTCCCGGCGGGCGAGAGCAGTACTTC

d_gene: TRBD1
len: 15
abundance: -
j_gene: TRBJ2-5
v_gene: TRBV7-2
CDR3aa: CASSLGPGGGETQYF
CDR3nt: TGTGCCAGCAGCTTAGGTCCAGGGGGCGGCGAGACCCAGTACTTC

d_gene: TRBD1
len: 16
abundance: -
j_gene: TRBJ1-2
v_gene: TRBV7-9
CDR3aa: CASSAWDRGPNYGYTF
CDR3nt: TGTGCCAGCAGCGCCTGGGACAGGGGCCCCAACTATGGCTACACCTTC

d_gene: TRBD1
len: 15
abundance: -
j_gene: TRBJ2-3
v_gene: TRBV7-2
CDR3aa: CASSRAGQGSDTQYF
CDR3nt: TGTGCCAGCAGCCGTGCGGGACAGGGGTCGGATACGCAGTATTTT

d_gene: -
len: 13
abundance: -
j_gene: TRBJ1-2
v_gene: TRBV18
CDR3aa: CASSPDRNYGYTF
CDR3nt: TGTGCCAGCTCACCAGACAGGAACTATGGCTACACCTTC

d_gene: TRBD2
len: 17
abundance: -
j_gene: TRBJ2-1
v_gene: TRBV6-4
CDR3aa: CASSASGGPSSYNEQFF
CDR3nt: TGTGCCAGCAGTGCTTCGGGGGGGCCCAGCTCCTACAATGAGCAGTTCTTC

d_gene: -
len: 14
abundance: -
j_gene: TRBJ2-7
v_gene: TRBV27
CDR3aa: CASPGEDCSYEQYF
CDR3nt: TGTGCCAGCCCCGGGGAGGATTGCTCCTACGAGCAGTACTTC

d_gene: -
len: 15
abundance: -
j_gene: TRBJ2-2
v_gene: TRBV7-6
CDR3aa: CASSPSASNTGELFF
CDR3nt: TGTGCCAGCAGCCCCAGCGCGTCGAACACCGGGGAGCTGTTTTTT

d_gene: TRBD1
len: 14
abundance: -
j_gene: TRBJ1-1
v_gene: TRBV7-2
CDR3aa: CASSLQGAITEAFF
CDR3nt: TGTGCCAGCAGCTTACAGGGGGCAATCACTGAAGCTTTCTTT

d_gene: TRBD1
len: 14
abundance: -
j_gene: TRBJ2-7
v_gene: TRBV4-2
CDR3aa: CASSQGQGTYEQYF
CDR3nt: TGTGCCAGCAGCCAAGGACAGGGAACCTACGAGCAGTACTTC

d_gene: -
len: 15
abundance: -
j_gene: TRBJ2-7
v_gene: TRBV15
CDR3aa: CATSRDLWSTYEQYF
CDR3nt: TGTGCCACCAGCAGAGATCTGTGGAGCACCTACGAGCAGTACTTC

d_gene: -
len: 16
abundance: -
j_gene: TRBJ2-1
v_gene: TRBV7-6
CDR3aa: CASSLGGQGGYNEQFF
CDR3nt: TGTGCCAGCAGCCTTGGAGGGCAGGGTGGTTACAATGAGCAGTTCTTC

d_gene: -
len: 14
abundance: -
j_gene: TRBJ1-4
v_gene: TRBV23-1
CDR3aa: CASATGGKDEKLFF
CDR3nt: TGCGCCAGCGCCACGGGGGGTAAAGATGAAAAACTGTTTTTT

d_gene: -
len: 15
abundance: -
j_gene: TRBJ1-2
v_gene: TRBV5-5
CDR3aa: CASRGGGVANYGYTF
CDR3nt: TGTGCCAGCAGGGGGGGAGGGGTAGCTAACTATGGCTACACCTTC

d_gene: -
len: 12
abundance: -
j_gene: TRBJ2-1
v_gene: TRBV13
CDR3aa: CASSSKLGNLFF
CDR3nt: TGTGCCAGCAGCTCGAAACTAGGGAATCTGTTCTTC

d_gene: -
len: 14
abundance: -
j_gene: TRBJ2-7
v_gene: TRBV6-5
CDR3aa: CASSYFPGTYEQYF
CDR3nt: TGTGCCAGCAGTTACTTTCCAGGGACCTACGAGCAGTACTTC

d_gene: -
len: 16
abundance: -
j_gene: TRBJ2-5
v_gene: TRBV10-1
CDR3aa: CASSGLRRQRKETQYF
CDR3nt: TGCGCCAGCAGTGGGCTTAGACGACAGCGAAAAGAGACCCAGTACTTC

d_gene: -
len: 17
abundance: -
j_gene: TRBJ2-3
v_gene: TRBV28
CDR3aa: CASSLRGGVGDTDTQYF
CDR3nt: TGTGCCAGCAGTTTAAGGGGGGGAGTGGGGGACACAGATACGCAGTATTTT

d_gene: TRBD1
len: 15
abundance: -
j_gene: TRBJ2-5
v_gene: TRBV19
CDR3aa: CASTYSGTGRVTQYF
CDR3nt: TGTGCCAGTACCTATTCCGGGACAGGGAGAGTGACCCAGTACTTC

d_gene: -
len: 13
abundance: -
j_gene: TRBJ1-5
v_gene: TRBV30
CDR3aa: CAWSSSRQQPQHF
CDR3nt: TGTGCCTGGAGTAGCTCTCGACAGCAGCCCCAGCATTTT

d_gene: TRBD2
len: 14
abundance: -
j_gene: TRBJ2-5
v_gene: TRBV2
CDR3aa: CASIKTSGQETQYF
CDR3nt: TGTGCCAGCATCAAAACTAGCGGCCAAGAGACCCAGTACTTC

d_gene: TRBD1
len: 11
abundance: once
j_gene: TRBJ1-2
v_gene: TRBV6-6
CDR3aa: CASRTGEGYTF
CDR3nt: TGTGCCAGCCGGACAGGGGAAGGCTACACCTTC

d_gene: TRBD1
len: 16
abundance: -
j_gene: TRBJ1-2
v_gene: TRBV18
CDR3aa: CASSPDRGPEKFGFTF
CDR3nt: TGTGCCAGCTCACCGGACAGGGGGCCAGAGAAGTTTGGCTTCACCTTC